This TCR beta chain came from a study of blood T cells in healthy people across ages. Study-level background: About one barcoded TCR beta cDNA was captured per two T cells.

Through a sample-barcoded 5' primer and a J-beta primer mix, a second PCR was run for roughly 6 to 12 cycles. TCRdb reanalysed the 5' RACE reads using MiXCR and keeps one entry per CDR3 protein. The sample includes roughly 560,000 distinct CDR3 sequences, less than 25% seen only once; the top ten take roughly 9%. CDR1 MGHRA and CDR2 YSYEKL come from the germline V gene. V dropped 0 bases and J dropped 11 bases, with 10 bases sitting between them. The CDR3 loop spans 12 amino acids. This clonotype showed up just a few times. This sample was shared with a second study, whose subject was T cells of mothers and their children.

The sample consisted of blood. This TCR was recovered from a boy aged 5-17 years in good health. The V gene is TRBV4-1, the J gene TRBJ1-1; no clear D. Here the CDR3 DNA reads TGCGCCAGCAGCCAAGAATCCAGGCGGGCTTTCTTT. Its translation: CASSQESRRAFF.